Following are 20 T cell receptor beta chains from one sample sequenced in a study of blood T cell repertoires in COVID-19. Generated by immunoSEQ multiplex PCR, the TCRdb table keeps only in-frame clones and is missing some. The data hold 350,000 to 450,000 clones, with 75% to 90% observed a single time. The sample consisted of PBMCs or T cells enriched from blood (not recorded which). The receptors were sampled from a man aged 30 to 39 who had recovered from COVID-19.

The J gene is TRBJ2-5, the V gene TRBV18; 9 bases agree with TRBD2. The J segment lost 9 bases and the V segment lost 0 bases, leaving 8 bases of the junction unmatched. Germline-derived CDR1 and CDR2 are KGHSH and LQKENI. CDR3 size: 15 residues. Written as DNA, the CDR3 is TGTGCCAGCTCACCACCGACTAGCGGACAGGCGTCCCAGTACTTC. It codes for CASSPPTSGQASQYF.

The chain joins TRBV5-4 to TRBJ2-7; TRBD2 is a possible D gene (5 bases). CDR1 and CDR2 from the germline V gene are SGHNT and YYREEE (reference sequence). This CDR3 comprises 15 residues. V lost 4 bases and J lost 5, with 19 bases in between. CDR3 protein: CASSRPAGQGHEQYF. Written as DNA, the CDR3 is TGTGCCAGCAGCCGTCCGGCGGGCCAAGGACACGAGCAGTACTTC.

The V call is TRBV3-1 (or the pseudogene TRBV3-2), the J call TRBJ2-2; D perhaps matches TRBD1 (6 bases). The CDR3 is 18 amino acids. Germline-derived CDR1 and CDR2 are LGHDT and YNNKEL (reference sequence). V was cut by 1 base and J by 1 base, with 16 bases left in between. CDR3 protein: CASSQVRRGPKNTGELFF. The CDR3 coding sequence is TGTGCCAGCAGCCAAGTTCGCAGGGGACCTAAGAACACCGGGGAGCTGTTTTTT.

The chain uses TRBV19 and TRBJ2-4, with TRBD1 matching 7 bases. V lost 10 bases, J lost 6 bases, and 12 bases stayed unmatched. Per the germline V gene, CDR1 is LNHDA and CDR2 is SQIVND (reference sequence). The length of the CDR3 is 14 residues. CDR3 nucleotides: TGTGCCACCTACGACACAGGGGCTGGAAACATTCAGTACTTC. This encodes CATYDTGAGNIQYF. Complete variable domain (other parts from reference TRBV19 and TRBJ2-4): DGGITQSPKYLFRKEGQNVTLSCEQNLNHDAMYWYRQDPGQGLRLIYYSQIVNDFQKGDIAEGYSVSREKKESFPLTVTSAQKNPTAFYLCATYDTGAGNIQYFGAGTRLSVL.

The V and J genes are TRBV19 and TRBJ1-6; no reliable D call. CDR1 LNHDA and CDR2 SQIVND come from the germline V gene (reference sequence). The germline V and J ends were trimmed by 2 bases and 8 bases, with 19 bases remaining between them. The CDR3 extends over 17 amino acids. CDR3 amino acids: CASSILSGVRGDSPLHF. CDR3 coding DNA: TGTGCCAGTAGTATACTGTCCGGAGTACGAGGAGATTCACCCCTCCACTTT.

This clone has just one count. The gene calls are TRBV5-4 and TRBJ2-5; 10 bases are shared with TRBD2. Looked up from germline, CDR1 is SGHNT and CDR2 is YYREEE (reference sequence). Losses at the gene ends were 0 bases for V and 5 bases for J; bases not matched to a gene: 7. The CDR3 sequence is 16 residues long. The CDR3 sequence is CASSLALAGDYETQYF. In nucleotides, the CDR3 is TGTGCCAGCAGCTTGGCGCTAGCGGGAGATTATGAGACCCAGTACTTC.

The chain links TRBV19 to TRBJ1-1, with D maybe TRBD1 (5 bases). CDR1 is LNHDA and CDR2 is SQIVND in the germline V gene (reference sequence). The CDR3 loop spans 14 amino acids. The V end was cut by 6 bases, the J end by 0 bases, with 11 bases between. In nucleotides, the CDR3 is TGTGCCAGTAGGGACATTTTCTTGAACACTGAAGCTTTCTTT. This translates into CASRDIFLNTEAFF.

The J gene is TRBJ1-4, the V gene TRBV20-1; 9 bases fit TRBD1. After removal of 3 bases from V and 2 bases from J, the junction contained 7 bases not matched to a gene. Germline CDR1 reads DFQATT; CDR2 reads SNEGSKA (reference sequence). This CDR3 is built from 16 residues. CDR3 protein: CSASPGQGVTNEKLFF. In DNA, the CDR3 is TGCAGTGCTAGTCCGGGACAGGGAGTCACTAATGAAAAACTGTTTTTT.

The rearrangement links TRBV6-6 to TRBJ2-2, with 8 bases fitting TRBD2. Per the germline V gene, CDR1 is MNHNY and CDR2 is SVGAGI (reference sequence). V gave up 7 bases and J gave up 1 base; unmatched junction bases: 5. This CDR3 has 15 amino acids. CDR3 nucleotides: TGTGCCAGCATCTCGACTAGCGAGAACACCGGGGAGCTGTTTTTT. As protein: CASISTSENTGELFF.

This clone came up once. The rearrangement joins TRBV18 to TRBJ2-7; TRBD1 agrees at 7 bases. The CDR3 extends over 15 amino acids. V gave up 6 bases and J gave up 1 base; unmatched junction bases: 9. Germline V gene data show CDR1 as KGHSH and CDR2 as LQKENI. The CDR3 reads CASSPGTAFSYEQYF. For the CDR3, the DNA is TGTGCCAGCTCCCCTGGGACAGCATTTTCCTACGAGCAGTACTTC.

The chain carries TRBV19 and TRBJ1-1, with D possibly TRBD1 on 6 matching bases. Trimming took off 5 bases at V and 1 base at J, with 11 bases between the two ends. This CDR3 has 14 residues. The V gene's germline CDR1 is LNHDA and CDR2 SQIVND (reference sequence). CDR3 nucleotides: TGTGCCAGTAGTCCCGCGGACAGGAACACTGAAGCTTTCTTT. Its protein is CASSPADRNTEAFF.

V and J are TRBV5-1 and TRBJ2-1; 8 bases agree with TRBD2. The junction had 7 bases not matched to a gene; V was cut back by 4 bases and J by 4 bases. This CDR3 comprises 15 residues. Germline CDR1 and CDR2: SGHRS and YFSETQ. The CDR3 sequence: CASSPPRLAYNEQFF. The CDR3 bases are TGCGCCAGCAGCCCGCCCCGACTAGCGTACAATGAGCAGTTCTTC. The full variable domain, its missing parts supplied by reference TRBV5-1 and TRBJ2-1, is KAGVTQTPRYLIKTRGQQVTLSCSPISGHRSVSWYQQTPGQGLQFLFEYFSETQRNKGNFPGRFSGRQFSNSRSEMNVSTLELGDSALYLCASSPPRLAYNEQFFGPGTRLTVL.

The V call is TRBV29-1, the J call TRBJ1-1; 12 nucleotides match TRBD1. The CDR3 has 16 residues. Trimming removed 8 bases from V and 0 bases from J; junction bases left unmatched: 10. Per the germline V gene, CDR1 is SQVTM and CDR2 is ANQGSEA. Written as DNA, the CDR3 is TGCAGCTCCGGGAGGGGACAGGGGGCTATGAACACTGAAGCTTTCTTT. This gives the protein CSSGRGQGAMNTEAFF. The variable domain in full, with the rest retrieved from reference TRBV29-1 and TRBJ1-1, is SAVISQKPSRDICQRGTSLTIQCQVDSQVTMMFWYRQQPGQSLTLIATANQGSEATYESGFVIDKFPISRPNLTFSTLTVSNMSPEDSSIYLCSSGRGQGAMNTEAFFGQGTRLTVV.

The V and J genes are TRBV9 and TRBJ1-4; no clear D gene. V lost 0 bases and J lost 4, with 13 bases in between. CDR3 length: 16 amino acids. Germline-derived CDR1 and CDR2 are SGDLS and YYNGEE. The CDR3 DNA reads as TGTGCCAGCAGCGTAGGGGTCGGGAGAGGTAATGAAAAACTGTTTTTT. Encoded protein: CASSVGVGRGNEKLFF.

The chain joins TRBV5-1 to TRBJ2-1, with D possibly being TRBD2 (7 bases). Between the trimmed V and J ends, which lost 0 bases and 5 bases, there was a span of 12 bases. Germline V gives CDR1 SGHRS, CDR2 YFSETQ. The CDR3 consists of 15 residues. CDR3 region: CASSLARGLNNEQFF. For the CDR3, the DNA is TGCGCCAGCAGCTTGGCCAGGGGACTAAACAATGAGCAGTTCTTC.

The chain combines TRBV7-9 with TRBJ2-3; D might be TRBD2 (6 bases). V lost 3 bases, J lost 10 bases, and 11 bases lay in between. The CDR3 has 12 amino acids. Germline V gene sequence: CDR1 SEHNR, CDR2 FQNEAQ (reference sequence). The chain's CDR3 is CASSFGRDPQYF. The CDR3, as DNA: TGTGCCAGCAGCTTCGGGCGGGATCCGCAGTATTTT.

The genes are TRBV2 and TRBJ2-2; 7 bases map to TRBD1. CDR3 length: 14 amino acids. The germline CDR1 and CDR2 sequences are SNHLY and FYNNEI. The trim removed 6 bases at V and 3 bases at J, leaving 4 bases unmatched. This CDR3 is CASRGQGDTGELFF. The CDR3 region has the DNA TGTGCCAGCAGGGGCCAGGGGGACACCGGGGAGCTGTTTTTT.

CDR3 nucleotide sequence: TGTGCCTGGCCTCTAGGGGGTTTCCACGAGCAGTACTTC. It encodes CAWPLGGFHEQYF. The chain has TRBV30 and TRBJ2-7; weak D call: TRBD1 (6 bases). With 5 bases removed from V and 5 bases from J, the gap between germline ends came to 16 bases. CDR1 is GTSNPN, CDR2 SVGIG, per germline (reference sequence). The CDR3 spans 13 residues.

This clone was seen more than once but under ten times. The genes are TRBV7-2 and TRBJ2-7; D is uncertain. Trimming cost V 1 base and J 3 bases, with 7 bases left between them. CDR1 and CDR2 (germline): SGHTA, FQGNSA. This CDR3 region has 13 residues. This CDR3 is CASSLETDYEQYF. The CDR3 DNA follows: TGTGCCAGCAGCTTAGAAACAGACTACGAGCAGTACTTC.

The chain couples TRBV5-1 to TRBJ1-5; D gene uncertain. In germline, CDR1 is SGHRS, CDR2 YFSETQ. The CDR3 spans 16 residues. V was pared by 6 bases and J by 2 bases, with 18 bases between. The CDR3 region has the DNA TGCGCCAGCACCAAACGGTCTCAAGCCTGCAATCAGCCCCAGCATTTT. It yields the protein CASTKRSQACNQPQHF. Drawing the rest from reference TRBV5-1 and TRBJ1-5, the complete variable domain is KAGVTQTPRYLIKTRGQQVTLSCSPISGHRSVSWYQQTPGQGLQFLFEYFSETQRNKGNFPGRFSGRQFSNSRSEMNVSTLELGDSALYLCASTKRSQACNQPQHFGDGTRLSIL.